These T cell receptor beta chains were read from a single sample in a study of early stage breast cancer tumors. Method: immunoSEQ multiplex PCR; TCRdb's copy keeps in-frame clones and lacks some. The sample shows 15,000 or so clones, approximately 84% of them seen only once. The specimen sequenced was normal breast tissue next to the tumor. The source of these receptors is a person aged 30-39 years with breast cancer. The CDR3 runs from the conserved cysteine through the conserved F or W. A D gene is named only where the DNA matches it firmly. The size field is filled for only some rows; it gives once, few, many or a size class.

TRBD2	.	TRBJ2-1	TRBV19	CASRGLAGGYEQFF	TGTGCCAGTAGGGGACTAGCGGGAGGCTATGAGCAGTTCTTC
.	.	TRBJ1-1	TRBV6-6	CASRSEGMSTEAFF	TGTGCCAGCAGGTCGGAGGGGATGAGCACTGAAGCTTTCTTT
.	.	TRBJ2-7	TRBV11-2	CASSPAAMSYEQYF	TGTGCCAGCAGCCCGGCAGCTATGTCCTACGAGCAGTACTTC
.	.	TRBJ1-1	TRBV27	CASSPYSGVVNTEAFF	TGTGCCAGCAGTCCCTACAGCGGGGTGGTGAACACTGAAGCTTTCTTT
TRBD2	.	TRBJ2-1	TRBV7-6	CASGREGNEQFF	TGTGCCAGCGGCCGGGAGGGCAATGAGCAGTTCTTC
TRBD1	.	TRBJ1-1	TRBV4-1	CASSTTGEGDTEAFF	TGCGCCAGCAGCACCACAGGGGAAGGGGACACTGAAGCTTTCTTT
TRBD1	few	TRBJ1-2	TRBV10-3	CAISEQGTGGFGYTF	TGTGCCATCAGTGAGCAGGGGACAGGGGGATTTGGCTACACCTTC
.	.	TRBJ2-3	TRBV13	CASSLRPQSTDTQYF	TGTGCCAGCAGCTTAAGGCCCCAATCTACAGATACGCAGTATTTT
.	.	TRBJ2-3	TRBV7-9	CASSPGTSFGTQYF	TGTGCCAGCAGCCCGGGGACTTCATTTGGTACGCAGTATTTT
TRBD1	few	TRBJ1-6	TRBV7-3	CASSYAGQGGRSPLHF	TGTGCCAGCAGCTACGCAGGACAGGGAGGAAGGTCACCCCTCCACTTT
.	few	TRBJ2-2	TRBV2	CASRDRDNTGELFF	TGTGCCAGCAGGGACAGAGACAACACCGGGGAGCTGTTTTTT
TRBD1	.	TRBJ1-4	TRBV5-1	CASSLLWTGRTNEKLFF	TGCGCCAGCAGCTTGTTATGGACAGGGAGGACTAATGAAAAACTGTTTTTT
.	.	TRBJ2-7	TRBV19	CASSIRQAIAPNEQYF	TGTGCCAGTAGTATACGACAGGCGATAGCCCCCAACGAGCAGTACTTC
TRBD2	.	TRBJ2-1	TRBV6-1	CASVASGRGSEQFF	TGTGCCAGCGTGGCTAGCGGGAGGGGGAGTGAGCAGTTCTTC
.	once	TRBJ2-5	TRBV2	CASSERLAETQYF	TGTGCCAGCAGTGAAAGGCTAGCAGAGACCCAGTACTTC
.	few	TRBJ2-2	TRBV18	CASSRGIGQNTGELFF	TGTGCCAGCTCACGTGGGATAGGACAAAACACCGGGGAGCTGTTTTTT
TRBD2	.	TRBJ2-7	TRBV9	CASSVSLRTGTTLDEQYF	TGTGCCAGCAGCGTAAGCCTCAGGACCGGGACTACTCTCGATGAGCAGTACTTC
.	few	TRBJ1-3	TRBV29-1	CSGGAETGNTIYF	TGCAGCGGAGGGGCCGAGACTGGAAACACCATATATTTT